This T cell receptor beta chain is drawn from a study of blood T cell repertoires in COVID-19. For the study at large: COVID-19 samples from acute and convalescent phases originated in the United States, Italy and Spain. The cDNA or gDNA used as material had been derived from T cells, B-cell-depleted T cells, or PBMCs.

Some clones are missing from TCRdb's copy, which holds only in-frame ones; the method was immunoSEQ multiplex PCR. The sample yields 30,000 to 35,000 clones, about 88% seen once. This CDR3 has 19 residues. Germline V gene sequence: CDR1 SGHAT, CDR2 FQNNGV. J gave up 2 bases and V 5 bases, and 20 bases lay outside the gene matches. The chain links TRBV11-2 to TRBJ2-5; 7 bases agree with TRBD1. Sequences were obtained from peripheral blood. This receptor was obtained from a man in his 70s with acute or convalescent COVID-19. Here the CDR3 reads CASSTRQGKAITGQETQYF. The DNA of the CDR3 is TGTGCCAGCAGCACAAGACAGGGAAAAGCTATCACCGGGCAAGAGACCCAGTACTTC.